Listed below are T cell receptor beta chains from one sample, sequenced in a study of blood T cell repertoires in COVID-19. The method was immunoSEQ multiplex PCR; TCRdb's version includes in-frame clones alone and lacks a portion of them. The data hold about 230,000 clones, with approximately 85% observed a single time. Sequencing used peripheral blood. Source of these receptors: a man between 35 and 55 years old with acute or convalescent COVID-19. The CDR3 runs from the conserved cysteine through the conserved F or W. Fields, in order: V gene, J gene, D gene, clone size, CDR3 protein, CDR3 DNA. The D gene is left open where the match is weak. Where a row states a size, it is once, few, many or the class of an expanded clone; other rows omit it.

>TRBV3-1/TRBV3-2|TRBJ1-1|NA|NA
CASSGEGRAFF
TGTGCCAGCAGCGGTGAGGGTAGAGCTTTCTTT
>TRBV7-2|TRBJ1-1|TRBD1|NA
CASSGQTGYTEAFF
TGTGCCAGCAGCGGCCAGACAGGGTACACTGAAGCTTTCTTT
>TRBV6-6|TRBJ2-3|TRBD2|NA
CASTLAGSLDTQYF
TGTGCCAGCACCCTAGCGGGGTCATTGGATACGCAGTATTTT
>TRBV7-2|TRBJ2-3|TRBD2|NA
CASSLRGSGRSYFTDTQYF
TGTGCCAGCAGCTTAAGGGGTAGCGGGAGATCGTACTTCACAGATACGCAGTATTTT
>TRBV19|TRBJ1-2|TRBD1|NA
CASTSPDRGYGYTF
TGTGCCAGTACCTCCCCGGACAGGGGCTATGGCTACACCTTC
>TRBV2|TRBJ2-1|TRBD2|once
CASSKGRGTSGDNEQFF
TGTGCCAGCAGTAAGGGAAGGGGGACTAGCGGTGACAATGAGCAGTTCTTC
>TRBV5-4|TRBJ2-1|TRBD2|NA
CASSLARRGGNEQFF
TGTGCCAGCAGCTTGGCCCGGCGGGGGGGGAATGAGCAGTTCTTC
>TRBV5-1|TRBJ2-5|TRBD1|NA
CASSLGQGAGETQYF
TGCGCCAGCAGCTTGGGACAGGGGGCTGGGGAGACCCAGTACTTC
>TRBV7-3|TRBJ1-2|TRBD1|NA
CASSPSQGTLYGYTF
TGTGCCAGCAGCCCATCACAGGGGACCCTCTATGGCTACACCTTC
>TRBV6-1|TRBJ2-2|TRBD2|NA
CASSEALGRGNAGELFF
TGTGCCAGCAGTGAAGCCCTGGGGAGGGGCAACGCCGGGGAGCTGTTTTTT
>TRBV4-1|TRBJ1-5|NA|few
CASSQYPGQLNQPQHF
TGCGCCAGCAGCCAATACCCCGGACAGCTCAATCAGCCCCAGCATTTT
>TRBV19|TRBJ1-2|TRBD1|few
CASSIPDRAQTF
TGTGCCAGTAGTATACCAGACAGGGCTCAAACCTTC
>TRBV9|TRBJ2-1|TRBD2|NA
CASSFRTSGGLSSYNEQFF
TGTGCCAGCAGCTTTCGGACTAGCGGGGGCCTGAGCTCCTACAATGAGCAGTTCTTC
>TRBV12-5|TRBJ1-1|NA|NA
CASGQKRGVNMNTEAFF
TGTGCTAGTGGACAAAAACGGGGAGTTAACATGAACACTGAAGCTTTCTTT
>TRBV7-8|TRBJ2-7|NA|NA
CASSLSGDYEQYF
TGTGCCAGCAGCTTATCAGGGGACTACGAGCAGTACTTC
>TRBV11-2|TRBJ1-4|NA|NA
CASSPVGRRSTNEKLFF
TGTGCCAGCAGCCCAGTGGGGAGGCGGTCAACTAATGAAAAACTGTTTTTT
>TRBV7-9|TRBJ2-5|TRBD2|NA
CASSPPLAGERPAQYF
TGTGCCAGCAGCCCGCCACTAGCGGGGGAGCGCCCGGCCCAGTACTTC
>TRBV7-3|TRBJ2-5|NA|NA
CASSPGMGPRETQYF
TGTGCCAGCAGCCCCGGTATGGGGCCCAGGGAGACCCAGTACTTC
>TRBV7-9|TRBJ2-5|TRBD2|NA
CASSSWTSGNQETQYF
TGTGCCAGCAGCTCATGGACTAGCGGGAACCAAGAGACCCAGTACTTC
>TRBV10-3|TRBJ2-5|NA|NA
CAISPGTTQETQYF
TGTGCCATCAGCCCCGGGACAACCCAAGAGACCCAGTACTTC
>TRBV3-1/TRBV3-2|TRBJ2-7|TRBD1|NA
CASSQEGQGYEQYF
TGTGCCAGCAGCCAAGAGGGACAGGGATACGAGCAGTACTTC
>TRBV6-5|TRBJ1-2|NA|NA
CASRRQDRGGYTF
TGTGCCAGCAGACGACAGGACCGAGGTGGCTACACCTTC
>TRBV7-8|TRBJ1-1|NA|once
CASSRGRENTEAFF
TGTGCCAGCAGCCGAGGGAGGGAGAACACTGAAGCTTTCTTT
>TRBV11-3|TRBJ1-3|TRBD1|NA
CARRTGENTIYF
TGTGCCAGAAGGACAGGCGAAAACACCATATATTTT
>TRBV4-1|TRBJ1-1|TRBD1|NA
CASSPRQGVGNRTEAFF
TGCGCCAGCAGCCCTCGACAGGGGGTAGGAAATCGGACTGAAGCTTTCTTT
>TRBV13|TRBJ2-2|NA|NA
CASSIKRGELFF
TGTGCCAGCAGCATAAAGAGAGGGGAGCTGTTTTTT
>TRBV4-1|TRBJ1-5|TRBD1|NA
CASSQSRGFNQPQHF
TGCGCCAGCAGCCAATCCAGGGGGTTTAATCAGCCCCAGCATTTT